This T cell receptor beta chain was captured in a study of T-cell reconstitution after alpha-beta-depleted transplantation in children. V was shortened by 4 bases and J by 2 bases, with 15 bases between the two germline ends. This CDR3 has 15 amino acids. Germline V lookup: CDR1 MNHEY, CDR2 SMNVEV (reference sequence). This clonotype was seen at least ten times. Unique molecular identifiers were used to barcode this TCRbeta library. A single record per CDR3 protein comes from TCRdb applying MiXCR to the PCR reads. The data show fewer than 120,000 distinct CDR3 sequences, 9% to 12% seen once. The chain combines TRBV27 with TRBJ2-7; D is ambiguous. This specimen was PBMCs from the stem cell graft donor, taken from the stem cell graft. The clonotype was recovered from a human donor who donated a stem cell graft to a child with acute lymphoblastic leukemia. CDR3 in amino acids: CASSSSRVPPYEQYF. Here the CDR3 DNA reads TGTGCCAGCAGTTCGTCCCGGGTCCCCCCCTACGAGCAGTACTTC.